This entry lists 10 T cell receptor beta chains sequenced from one sample in a study of vaccination and CD4 T cells after COVID-19. Sequencing of cultured CD4+ T cell DNA used the Oncomine TCR Beta short-read assay. TCRdb called the PCR reads again in MiXCR, with one record for every CDR3 protein. This sample yields several thousand distinct CDR3 sequences, of which 55% to 65% are seen a single time; 28% belongs to the top ten. Indicated treatment: roughly 11-day PBMC culture with coronavirus spike peptide pools or control peptides (ViraFEST assay). These receptors are not linked to any known antigen. The specimen was CD4+ T cells from blood, cultured in vitro. The receptor set was obtained from a human donor who had recovered from COVID-19.

This clonotype was recorded only once. The V gene is TRBV20-1, the J gene TRBJ1-5; D remains ambiguous. Trimming stripped 0 bases from V and 5 bases from J, with 11 bases between. This CDR3 spans 14 amino acids. Germline V gives CDR1 DFQATT, CDR2 SNEGSKA (reference sequence). The CDR3 region is CSAREGRQDQPQHF. The CDR3 coding sequence is TGCAGTGCTAGAGAGGGCCGCCAGGATCAGCCCCAGCATTTT.

The DNA of the CDR3 is TGTGCCAGCAGTGATGGGGGGGGCTATGAAAAACTGTTTTTT. This translates into CASSDGGGYEKLFF. The chain joins TRBV6-1 to TRBJ1-4, with a possible D match to TRBD1 (6 bases). V gave up 3 bases and J gave up 6 bases, with 11 bases separating them. The CDR3 sequence is 14 residues long. Germline V gene data show CDR1 as MNHNS and CDR2 as SASEGT.

V and J are TRBV7-8 and TRBJ2-3, with 10 bases identical to TRBD2. The germline gives CDR1 SGHVS, CDR2 FQNEAQ. The CDR3 has 17 residues. V dropped 2 bases and J dropped 3; count of bases not matched to a gene: 8. Written as DNA, the CDR3 is TGTGCCAGCAGCTTACAAAGAGCGGGAGGGACGACAGATACGCAGTATTTT. Its translation: CASSLQRAGGTTDTQYF. The variable domain in full, completed from reference TRBV7-8 and TRBJ2-3, reads GAGVSQSPRYKVAKRGQDVALRCDPISGHVSLFWYQQALGQGPEFLTYFQNEAQLDKSGLPSDRFFAERPEGSVSTLKIQRTQQEDSAVYLCASSLQRAGGTTDTQYFGPGTRLTVL.

The V gene is TRBV7-9, the J gene TRBJ2-7, with 7 bases aligning to TRBD1. Losses at the gene ends were 3 bases for V and 9 bases for J; bases not matched to a gene: 11. The germline gives CDR1 SEHNR, CDR2 FQNEAQ (reference sequence). CDR3 length equals 14 residues. The CDR3 DNA follows: TGTGCCAGCAGCTTGGTATCGGCCAGGGGGATGCAGTACTTC. Translation gives CASSLVSARGMQYF.

Comment on this clonotype: Germline and junction disagree at one end, which may indicate a read error. The V and J genes are TRBV25-1 and TRBJ1-3, with 7 bases fitting TRBD1. The germline V gene has CDR1 MGHDK and CDR2 SYGVNS. The CDR3 loop spans 17 amino acids. CDR3 residues: CVSSEATGAPSGNTIYF. The CDR3 nucleotides read TGTGTCAGCAGTGAGGCCACAGGGGCCCCCTCTGGAAACACCATATATTTT.

V usage is TRBV6-5 and J usage is TRBJ2-3; 11 bases are a match to TRBD2. Unmatched junction bases numbered 6, after V lost 2 bases and J lost 8 bases. Per the germline V gene, CDR1 is MNHEY and CDR2 is SVGAGI. The CDR3 loop spans 15 amino acids. This CDR3 is CASSYLGTSGGTQYF. CDR3 nucleotide sequence: TGTGCCAGCAGTTACCTCGGGACTAGCGGCGGTACGCAGTATTTT.

The chain links TRBV6-1 to TRBJ1-2, with a tentative D call TRBD1 (6 bases). Germline CDR1 MNHNS, CDR2 SASEGT. CDR3 length equals 15 residues. V was cut by 6 bases and J by 1 base, with 15 bases left in between. CDR3: CASSQGHMFNYGYTF. CDR3 nucleotide sequence: TGTGCCAGCAGCCAGGGACACATGTTTAACTATGGCTACACCTTC.

The chain carries TRBV7-9 and TRBJ2-2; D not resolved. Trimming stripped 2 bases from V and 1 base from J, with 2 bases between. This CDR3 spans 13 amino acids. Germline loops: CDR1 SEHNR, CDR2 FQNEAQ (reference sequence). CDR3 amino acids: CASSLLNTGELFF. The DNA of the CDR3 is TGTGCCAGCAGCTTATTGAACACCGGGGAGCTGTTTTTT.

This clonotype is medium-sized within its sample. The chain combines TRBV20-1 with TRBJ2-5, with TRBD2 as a possible D gene (5 bases). The germline gives CDR1 DFQATT, CDR2 SNEGSKA (reference sequence). The CDR3 loop spans 14 amino acids. Between the trimmed V and J ends, which lost 0 bases and 2 bases, there was a span of 10 bases. CDR3 bases: TGCAGTGCTAGAGATTGGAGCGGTCAAGAGACCCAGTACTTC. Residues: CSARDWSGQETQYF.

Written as DNA, the CDR3 is TGTGCCAGCAGTCCTGCGTACGGGCCCCAGCATTTT. This encodes CASSPAYGPQHF. The chain links TRBV12-3 or TRBV12-4 to TRBJ1-5; D call uncertain. Trimming took 5 bases from V and 9 from J, leaving 11 bases between them. The CDR3 consists of 12 residues.